Presented here are 4 T cell receptor beta chains from one specimen sequenced in a study of T cell repertoires in cytomegalovirus infection. TCRdb re-derived calls from the reads in MiXCR, one entry per CDR3 protein. The sample lists about 490,000 distinct CDR3 sequences, about 11% seen once, with roughly 10% in the top ten. Sequenced sample: PBMCs. The receptors stem from a human donor in good health (CMV status not recorded). Some clones in this sample may be carry-over from other donors' samples.

This clonotype was seen many times. The DNA of the CDR3 is TGTGCCAGCAGCGCCCGGGACGAGTTTTATTCTGAAGCTTTCTTT. Protein product: CASSARDEFYSEAFF. The chain employs TRBV5-4 and TRBJ1-1; possible D gene TRBD1, 5 bases. V was shortened by 4 bases and J by 6 bases, with 19 bases between the two germline ends. CDR3 size: 15 residues. Germline CDR1 SGHNT, CDR2 YYREEE (reference sequence).

Many counts were recorded for this clonotype. J is TRBJ1-2 and V is TRBV20-1, with D perhaps matching TRBD1 (6 bases). Trimming took off 3 bases at V and 0 bases at J, with 17 bases between the two ends. The CDR3 extends over 16 amino acids. Germline CDR1 is DFQATT and CDR2 is SNEGSKA (reference sequence). Here the CDR3 DNA reads TGCAGTGCTAGGCTCCCTGGGGGGCAGACTAACTATGGCTACACCTTC. It yields the protein CSARLPGGQTNYGYTF.

This clonotype was recorded many times. CDR3 amino acids: CASSQAQGPYNEQFF. The CDR3 DNA reads TGTGCCAGCAGCCAAGCTCAGGGCCCCTACAATGAGCAGTTCTTC. The chain couples TRBV14 to TRBJ2-1; maybe TRBD1 (5 bases). The germline gives CDR1 SGHDN, CDR2 FVKESK. The V end lost 1 base, the J end lost 2 bases, and 9 bases lay between the germline ends. The CDR3 runs to 15 residues.

This chain connects TRBV28 to TRBJ1-2; 9 nucleotides align to TRBD1. The germline V gene has CDR1 MDHEN and CDR2 SYDVKM. Trimming removed 5 bases from V and 4 bases from J; junction bases left unmatched: 8. The CDR3 length is 15 residues. CDR3 protein: CASSPRDRDGYGYTF. DNA of the CDR3: TGTGCCAGCAGTCCAAGGGACAGGGATGGCTATGGCTACACCTTC.